Detailed here is one T cell receptor (beta chain). The CDR3 runs 16 residues. Germline CDR1 MNHNY, CDR2 SVGAGI (reference sequence). J gave up 3 bases and V 7 bases, and 10 bases lay outside the gene matches. Every patient was affected by relapse after autologous stem cell transplantation, while exposure to brentuximab vedotin was not uniform. The data originate from a study of PD-1 blockade in classical Hodgkin lymphoma. The data were produced by immunoSEQ multiplex PCR, yet TCRdb's version contains in-frame clones alone and is incomplete. The table lists about 110,000 clones, approximately 90% of them singletons, with 20% in the top ten.

Sequenced here: peripheral blood mononuclear cells (PBMCs), sampled before the second cycle of nivolumab. The chain couples TRBV6-6 to TRBJ2-7; 12 bases are shared with TRBD2. This receptor was identified in a human donor with classical Hodgkin lymphoma. The CDR3 DNA is TGTGCCAGCACCCGACTAGCGGGAGTGGAAAACTACGAGCAGTACTTC. It translates to CASTRLAGVENYEQYF.